Below, 8 T cell receptor beta chains from the same sample are listed, as sequenced in a study of CD8 T cells in Susac syndrome. Random hexamers were used to reverse transcribe roughly 0.45 to 1 ug of RNA. From the immunoSEQ multiplex PCR reads, TCRdb called clonotypes with MiXCR, one entry per CDR3 protein. The sample lists some 160,000 distinct CDR3 sequences; roughly 94% were seen once. The sequenced sample consisted of CD4+ T cells from PBMCs. Every receptor here comes from a human donor in good health.

The chain has TRBV28 and TRBJ2-2, with D perhaps TRBD2 (5 bases). The CDR3 runs to 14 residues. Trimming cost V 3 bases and J 5 bases, with 10 bases left between them. Per germline, CDR1 MDHEN and CDR2 SYDVKM. This CDR3 is CASSLGSGTGELFF. The CDR3 nucleotides read TGTGCCAGCAGTTTGGGTTCGGGAACCGGGGAGCTGTTTTTT.

The J gene is TRBJ2-7, the V gene TRBV14, with 13 bases lining up with TRBD2. Germline trimming cut 4 bases from V and 5 bases from J; bases unmatched to any gene: 5. Germline V gene sequence: CDR1 SGHDN, CDR2 FVKESK. The CDR3 spans 15 residues. The CDR3, as DNA: TGTGCCAGCAGCCCCGGACTAGCGGGAGCTAACGAGCAGTACTTC. This gives the protein CASSPGLAGANEQYF.

This clonotype was detected only a few times. The chain combines TRBV27 with TRBJ1-2; the match to TRBD1 covers 9 bases. Trimming took 6 bases from V and 8 from J; bases not matched to a gene: 7. The CDR3 is made up of 13 amino acids. CDR1 and CDR2 from the germline V gene are MNHEY and SMNVEV (reference sequence). The CDR3 is CASSRGQGGGYTF. DNA of the CDR3: TGTGCCAGCAGCCGGGGACAGGGCGGGGGCTACACCTTC.

CDR3 sequence reads: CASSRDRRETQYF. DNA of the CDR3: TGTGCCAGCAGCAGGGACAGGCGAGAGACCCAGTACTTC. The chain combines TRBV5-6 with TRBJ2-5; TRBD1 agrees at 8 bases. The V gene end was trimmed by 4 bases and the J gene end by 4 bases; junction bases not matched to a gene: 3. The CDR3 sequence is 13 residues long. CDR1 SGHDT and CDR2 YYEEEE come from the germline V gene.

The chain joins TRBV28 to TRBJ2-7; 7 bases are a match to TRBD1. The length of the CDR3 is 17 residues. The trim removed 6 bases at V and 2 bases at J, leaving 16 bases unmatched. Germline CDR1 is MDHEN and CDR2 is SYDVKM. CDR3 protein: CASRPFRGLTGPYEQYF. For the CDR3, the DNA is TGTGCCAGCAGACCCTTCAGGGGCTTGACAGGGCCCTACGAGCAGTACTTC.

This chain uses TRBV14 with TRBJ2-4, with TRBD1 as a possible D gene (5 bases). The CDR3 has 16 amino acids. Germline lookup yields CDR1 SGHDN and CDR2 FVKESK. The ends were cut back, 1 base at V and 0 bases at J, with 10 bases in the middle. The CDR3 sequence is CASSQVTGSAKNIQYF. CDR3 sequence (DNA): TGTGCCAGCAGCCAAGTAACAGGCTCAGCCAAAAACATTCAGTACTTC.

The chain uses TRBV7-2 and TRBJ2-1; 9 bases match TRBD2. CDR3 length equals 15 residues. CDR1 is SGHTA, CDR2 FQGNSA, per germline. The V and J ends lost 3 bases and 9 bases, in that order; junction bases with no gene match: 9. CDR3 nucleotides: TGTGCCAGCAGCTTGACGTATAGCGGGAGCGGTGAGCAGTTCTTC. It codes for CASSLTYSGSGEQFF.

The chain carries TRBV30 and TRBJ1-5; D is possibly TRBD1 (6 bases). Germline CDR1 GTSNPN, CDR2 SVGIG (reference sequence). V lost 5 bases and J lost 2, with 13 bases in between. The CDR3 loop spans 14 amino acids. The CDR3: CAWATGNGNQPQHF. The CDR3 DNA is TGTGCCTGGGCAACAGGGAATGGCAATCAGCCCCAGCATTTT.